Following are 12 T cell receptor beta chains from one sample sequenced in a study of OX40 agonist ivuxolimab in advanced cancers. Method: immunoSEQ multiplex PCR; TCRdb's copy keeps in-frame clones and lacks some. The sample holds 99,000 or so clones; 84% are singletons and the top ten take around 5.5%. The specimen comprised CD4+ or CD8+ T cells sorted from blood, sampled in a trial of the OX40 agonist ivuxolimab. All receptors derive from an adult with an advanced solid tumor such as melanoma, head and neck, liver or kidney cancer.

Turning to this clone: This clone may be a read error of a much larger clone one base away. V is TRBV5-6 and J is TRBJ2-7, with D tentatively TRBD1 (6 bases). CDR3 length equals 13 residues. The germline V gene encodes CDR1 SGHDT and CDR2 YYEEEE. V shed 4 bases and J shed 0 bases, with 8 bases lying between them. This chain's CDR3 is CASSPDSSYEQYF. DNA for the CDR3: TGTGCCAGCAGCCCGGACAGCTCCTACGAGCAGTACTTC. The variable domain in full, with the rest retrieved from reference TRBV5-6 and TRBJ2-7, is DAGVTQSPTHLIKTRGQQVTLRCSPKSGHDTVSWYQQALGQGPQFIFQYYEEEERQRGNFPDRFSGHQFPNYSSELNVNALLLGDSALYLCASSPDSSYEQYFGPGTRLTVT.

The genes are TRBV7-3 and TRBJ2-4, with 11 bases matching TRBD2. The CDR3 is 17 residues long. Germline CDR1 is SGHTA and CDR2 is FQGTGA. The trim removed 0 bases at V and 4 bases at J, leaving 5 bases unmatched. The CDR3 sequence: CASSLTHPSGGKNIQYF. DNA for the CDR3: TGTGCCAGCAGCTTAACCCACCCTAGCGGGGGGAAAAACATTCAGTACTTC.

The chain recombines TRBV5-1 with TRBJ1-1; no clear D gene. CDR3 length equals 12 residues. CDR1 is SGHRS and CDR2 is YFSETQ in the germline V gene. The V end was cut by 0 bases, the J end by 7 bases, with 7 bases between. CDR3 coding DNA: TGCGCCAGCAGCTTGGCCCTCGGTGAAGCTTTCTTT. Translated, it gives CASSLALGEAFF.

The rearrangement links TRBV11-2 to TRBJ2-3; D unresolved. Trimming shortened V by 5 bases and J by 6 bases, and 6 bases separated the two germline ends. CDR3 length equals 11 residues. Germline lookup yields CDR1 SGHAT and CDR2 FQNNGV. CDR3 protein: CASSQPDTQYF. The CDR3 nucleotides are TGTGCCAGCAGCCAACCTGATACGCAGTATTTT.

The rearrangement uses TRBV7-9 and TRBJ2-7; D may be TRBD1 or TRBD2 (6 bases each). Germline CDR1 SEHNR, CDR2 FQNEAQ (reference sequence). This CDR3 has 14 residues. V lost 4 bases to trimming and J lost 3 bases, with 13 bases between them. CDR3 bases: TGTGCCAGCAGCTCCACAGGGAGGCGCTACGAGCAGTACTTC. The encoded protein is CASSSTGRRYEQYF.

V usage is TRBV15 and J usage is TRBJ2-7, with 8 bases lining up with TRBD1. This CDR3 is 16 amino acids long. The V gene's germline CDR1 is LNHNV and CDR2 YYDKDF (reference sequence). Unmatched junction bases numbered 5, after V lost 0 bases and J lost 1 base. The CDR3 region is CATSRDETGGSYEQYF. CDR3 in DNA: TGTGCCACCAGCAGAGATGAAACAGGGGGGTCCTACGAGCAGTACTTC.

The chain carries TRBV18 and TRBJ2-7; D gene ambiguous. The V gene's germline CDR1 is KGHSH and CDR2 LQKENI. This CDR3 comprises 14 residues. With 2 bases removed from V and 5 bases from J, the gap between germline ends came to 13 bases. CDR3 nucleotides: TGTGCCAGCTCACCAAGGGTGGCCGCCGACGAGCAGTACTTC. Residues: CASSPRVAADEQYF.

The rearrangement joins TRBV19 to TRBJ1-2; D unclear. V was cut by 6 bases and J by 8 bases, with 16 bases left in between. The CDR3 length is 13 residues. Germline V CDR1 and CDR2: LNHDA, SQIVND (reference sequence). Here the CDR3 reads CASSGPGPGGYTF. CDR3 coding DNA: TGTGCCAGTAGCGGACCAGGACCCGGGGGCTACACCTTC.

The chain carries TRBV7-9 and TRBJ2-1; D is ambiguous. The CDR3 is made up of 14 amino acids. V was trimmed by 1 base and J by 0 bases, leaving 4 bases between them. The germline CDR1 and CDR2 sequences are SEHNR and FQNEAQ (reference sequence). For the CDR3, the DNA is TGTGCCAGCAGCTTAGGGGGCTCCTACAATGAGCAGTTCTTC. It translates to CASSLGGSYNEQFF.

J is TRBJ2-7 and V is TRBV27, with 13 bases lining up with TRBD2. With V trimmed by 8 bases and J by 2 bases, 9 bases remained unmatched. This CDR3 region has 16 residues. Germline lookup yields CDR1 MNHEY and CDR2 SMNVEV (reference sequence). In DNA form, the CDR3 reads TGTGCCAGCGGCCGGACTAGCGGGGGAAGGACCTACGAGCAGTACTTC. Protein sequence: CASGRTSGGRTYEQYF.

The V call is TRBV11-1, the J call TRBJ2-3; 8 positions agree with TRBD1. Germline CDR1 and CDR2: SGHAT and FQDESV (reference sequence). This CDR3 contains 14 residues. V trimming: 1 base; J trimming: 4 bases; junction bases outside the gene matches: 1. The CDR3 is CASSLGTGSDTQYF. In DNA form, the CDR3 reads TGTGCCAGCAGCTTAGGGACAGGGTCAGATACGCAGTATTTT.

This chain uses TRBV5-1 with TRBJ1-1; 7 bases line up with TRBD1. Looked up from germline, CDR1 is SGHRS and CDR2 is YFSETQ. J lost 1 base, V lost 2 bases, and 5 bases had no gene match. This CDR3 is built from 15 residues. This CDR3 is CASSFSGTANTEAFF. Written as DNA, the CDR3 is TGCGCCAGCAGCTTCTCCGGGACAGCGAACACTGAAGCTTTCTTT. The full variable domain, rest sourced from reference TRBV5-1 and TRBJ1-1, is KAGVTQTPRYLIKTRGQQVTLSCSPISGHRSVSWYQQTPGQGLQFLFEYFSETQRNKGNFPGRFSGRQFSNSRSEMNVSTLELGDSALYLCASSFSGTANTEAFFGQGTRLTVV.